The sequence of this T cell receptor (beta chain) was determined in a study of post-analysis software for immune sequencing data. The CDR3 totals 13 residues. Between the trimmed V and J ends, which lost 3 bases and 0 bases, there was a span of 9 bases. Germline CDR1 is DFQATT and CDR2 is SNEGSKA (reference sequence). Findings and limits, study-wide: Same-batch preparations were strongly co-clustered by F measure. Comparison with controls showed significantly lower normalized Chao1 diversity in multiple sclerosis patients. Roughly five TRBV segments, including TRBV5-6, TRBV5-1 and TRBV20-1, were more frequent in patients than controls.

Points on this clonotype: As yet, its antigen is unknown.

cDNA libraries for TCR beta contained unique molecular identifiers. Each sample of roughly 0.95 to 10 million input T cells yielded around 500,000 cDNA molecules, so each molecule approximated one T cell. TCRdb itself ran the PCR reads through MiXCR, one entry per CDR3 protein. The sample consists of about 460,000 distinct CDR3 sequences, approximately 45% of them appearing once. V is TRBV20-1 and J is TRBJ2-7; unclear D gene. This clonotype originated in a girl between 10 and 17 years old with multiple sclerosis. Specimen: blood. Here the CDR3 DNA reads TGCAGTGCTAGTGAGAGGAGCTCCTACGAGCAGTACTTC. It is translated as CSASERSSYEQYF.